These 16 T cell receptor beta chains originate from one sample sequenced in a study of cytomegalovirus exposure and HLA in healthy donors. In the PCR, 60 Vbeta and 13 Jbeta primers were used. Sequencing used immunoSEQ multiplex PCR; TCRdb keeps in-frame clones, though not all of them. Counted here are some 160,000 clones, approximately 78% occurring once; the ten biggest clones make up 1.4%. Sequencing used PBMCs. The receptors shown here come from a male donor in good health and CMV-seronegative.

The V gene is TRBV5-4, the J gene TRBJ1-6; D unresolved. V shed 4 bases and J shed 8 bases, with 13 bases lying between them. Germline V lookup: CDR1 SGHNT, CDR2 YYREEE (reference sequence). The length of the CDR3 is 14 residues. CDR3 sequence: CASSNVREDSPLHF. The DNA of the CDR3 is TGTGCCAGCAGCAACGTCCGTGAGGATTCACCCCTCCACTTT.

Regarding this clone: Distinct nucleotide sequences in the sample also encode this CDR3. The chain links TRBV19 to TRBJ1-5, with 7 bases lining up with TRBD1. Per the germline V gene, CDR1 is LNHDA and CDR2 is SQIVND (reference sequence). The CDR3 is 13 amino acids. The J segment lost 2 bases and the V segment lost 9 bases, leaving 4 bases of the junction unmatched. Written as DNA, the CDR3 is TGTGCCAGCCGAACAGGGGGCAATCAGCCCCAGCATTTT. Its translation: CASRTGGNQPQHF.

The count of this clone is one. This chain uses TRBV30 with TRBJ2-1, with D hard to call. The V end lost 4 bases, the J end lost 9 bases, and 13 bases lay between the germline ends. CDR3 length equals 12 residues. The V gene's germline CDR1 is GTSNPN and CDR2 SVGIG (reference sequence). The chain's CDR3 is CAWTPPATEQFF. In DNA form, the CDR3 reads TGTGCCTGGACGCCCCCTGCTACTGAGCAGTTCTTC.

This chain joins TRBV4-2 and TRBJ2-1; 8 bases match TRBD2. CDR3 length equals 16 residues. V dropped 0 bases and J dropped 6; count of bases not matched to a gene: 7. From germline, CDR1 is LGHNA and CDR2 YNFKEQ. The CDR3 DNA sequence: TGTGCCAGCAGCCAAGATTTAGCGGGGAGCTTCAATGAGCAGTTCTTC. It specifies CASSQDLAGSFNEQFF.

V gene TRBV4-1 combines with J gene TRBJ2-1; TRBD1 matches 11 bases. Losses at the gene ends were 5 bases for V and 9 bases for J; bases not matched to a gene: 12. CDR3 size: 16 residues. Per the germline V gene, CDR1 is MGHRA and CDR2 is YSYEKL. The CDR3, as DNA: TGCGCCAGCAGCTTTCCCCCCGGACAGGGGGCGGGTGAGCAGTTCTTC. It translates to CASSFPPGQGAGEQFF.

This sequence joins TRBV6-5 and TRBJ2-3; maybe TRBD1 (5 bases). Germline V gives CDR1 MNHEY, CDR2 SVGAGI. V lost 2 bases, J lost 7 bases, and 13 bases lay in between. The CDR3 extends over 14 amino acids. CDR3 DNA sequence: TGTGCCAGCAGTTACGGAAGGGGTAGCTATACGCAGTATTTT. It codes for CASSYGRGSYTQYF.

The rearrangement joins TRBV28 to TRBJ2-7; unclear D gene. The germline V gene has CDR1 MDHEN and CDR2 SYDVKM. The CDR3 runs 16 residues. V gave up 2 bases and J gave up 1 base, with 15 bases separating them. The CDR3 loop is CASSLKVSTTSYEQYF. DNA of the CDR3: TGTGCCAGCAGTTTAAAGGTCTCTACTACATCCTACGAGCAGTACTTC.

The V gene is TRBV27, the J gene TRBJ2-2, with TRBD1 matching over 8 bases. Germline V gene data show CDR1 as MNHEY and CDR2 as SMNVEV (reference sequence). The V and J ends lost 6 bases and 1 base, in that order; junction bases with no gene match: 1. This CDR3 has 14 amino acids. The CDR3 loop reads CASSGTGNTGELFF. The CDR3 DNA is TGTGCCAGCAGCGGGACAGGGAACACCGGGGAGCTGTTTTTT.

The rearrangement uses TRBV13 and TRBJ2-2; D gene unclear. The CDR3 covers 16 residues. Trimming removed 4 bases from V and 4 bases from J, with 16 bases in between. From germline, CDR1 is PRHDT and CDR2 FYEKMQ (reference sequence). The CDR3 DNA sequence: TGTGCCAGCAGCTCCCTGGGCCCATCCGGCACCGGGGAGCTGTTTTTT. Encoded protein: CASSSLGPSGTGELFF. The full variable domain, with the rest looked up from reference TRBV13 and TRBJ2-2, is AAGVIQSPRHLIKEKRETATLKCYPIPRHDTVYWYQQGPGQDPQFLISFYEKMQSDKGSIPDRFSAQQFSDYHSELNMSSLELGDSALYFCASSSLGPSGTGELFFGEGSRLTVL.

The J gene is TRBJ1-1, the V gene TRBV6-1; 9 positions match TRBD1. CDR3 length: 15 amino acids. V gave up 5 bases and J gave up 5 bases; unmatched junction bases: 9. Germline lookup yields CDR1 MNHNS and CDR2 SASEGT. The CDR3 nucleotides read TGTGCCAGCAGTCAAAGAGGACAGGGGCGGACTGAAGCTTTCTTT. This encodes CASSQRGQGRTEAFF.

V usage is TRBV11-2 and J usage is TRBJ2-7; 9 bases line up with TRBD1. Per the germline V gene, CDR1 is SGHAT and CDR2 is FQNNGV. The V segment lost 1 base and the J segment 3 bases; nucleotides outside the gene matches: 7. The CDR3 runs 16 residues. The CDR3 is CASSLAGTGRGYEQYF. The DNA for the CDR3 is TGTGCCAGCAGCTTAGCCGGGACAGGGAGGGGCTACGAGCAGTACTTC. Full variable domain (outside the CDR3, taken from reference TRBV11-2 and TRBJ2-7): EAGVAQSPRYKIIEKRQSVAFWCNPISGHATLYWYQQILGQGPKLLIQFQNNGVVDDSQLPKDRFSAERLKGVDSTLKIQPAKLEDSAVYLCASSLAGTGRGYEQYFGPGTRLTVT.

CDR3 residues: CASSVTGDPYEQYF. The DNA of the CDR3 is TGTGCCAGCAGCGTTACAGGGGACCCCTACGAGCAGTACTTC. The gene calls are TRBV9 and TRBJ2-7; 7 bases are shared with TRBD1. Trimming at V came to 2 bases and at J to 2 bases, leaving 4 bases not matched to a gene. The germline V gene has CDR1 SGDLS and CDR2 YYNGEE. This CDR3 has 14 amino acids.

V usage is TRBV6-5 and J usage is TRBJ2-7; TRBD2 matches at 10 bases. Germline V gene sequence: CDR1 MNHEY, CDR2 SVGAGI. The CDR3 is made up of 14 amino acids. The V and J ends lost 2 bases and 3 bases, in that order; junction bases with no gene match: 1. CDR3 bases: TGTGCCAGCAGTTACCGGACTAGCGGCTACGAGCAGTACTTC. Residues: CASSYRTSGYEQYF.

This clone appeared once. The genes are TRBV30 and TRBJ2-7, with TRBD2 as a possible D gene (5 bases). Trimming removed 1 base from V and 3 bases from J, with 10 bases in between. Per germline, CDR1 GTSNPN and CDR2 SVGIG (reference sequence). The CDR3 is 13 residues long. The DNA for the CDR3 is TGTGCCTGGAGTGGAGGGCTAGACTACGAGCAGTACTTC. It translates to CAWSGGLDYEQYF.

This chain uses TRBV7-9 with TRBJ2-1, with D perhaps TRBD1 (5 bases). The V end lost 1 base, the J end lost 13 bases, and 11 bases lay between the germline ends. The germline V gene encodes CDR1 SEHNR and CDR2 FQNEAQ (reference sequence). The CDR3 length is 12 residues. The CDR3 here is CASSLEGLLQFF. Written as DNA, the CDR3 is TGTGCCAGCAGCTTAGAGGGGCTCCTCCAGTTCTTC.

The chain recombines TRBV9 with TRBJ2-1, with 8 bases lining up with TRBD1. This CDR3 has 16 amino acids. V shed 4 bases and J 1 base; nucleotides not matched to a gene: 7. Looked up from germline, CDR1 is SGDLS and CDR2 is YYNGEE. In DNA, the CDR3 is TGTGCCAGCAGCACGGGACAGGCGTCTTCCTACAATGAGCAGTTCTTC. Encoded protein: CASSTGQASSYNEQFF.